Shown below are 27 T cell receptor beta chains from a single sample sequenced in a study of post-analysis software for immune sequencing data. Study-wide findings and caveats: There were a few TRBV segments more frequent in patients than controls, and TRBV5-6, TRBV5-1 and TRBV20-1 were among them.

Antigens for these TCRs are unknown. Sequencing libraries made from TCR beta cDNA carried unique molecular identifiers. TCRdb fed the PCR reads into MiXCR, producing one record per CDR3 protein. The table includes 650,000 to 850,000 distinct CDR3 sequences, about 45% detected once. The source material was blood. The receptors were gathered from a girl aged 5 to 17 with multiple sclerosis.

A remark on this clonotype: The junction and the germline gene differ at one end; a read error may be behind it. The chain uses TRBV3-1 and TRBJ2-7; D is undetermined. The J call may be faulty, since TRBJ2-5 better matches the DNA end. This CDR3 comprises 11 residues. CDR1 and CDR2 (germline): LGHDT, YNNKEL (reference sequence). The chain's CDR3 is CASSIQGTQYF. In nucleotides, the CDR3 is TGTGCCAGCAGCATTCAAGGGACCCAGTACTTC.

J is TRBJ2-1 and V is TRBV12-3 or TRBV12-4; D unclear. With 7 bases removed from V and 6 bases from J, the gap between germline ends came to 16 bases. The length of the CDR3 is 14 residues. The DNA of the CDR3 is TGTGCCAGCAAACTCCCTACACGGCCCAATGAGCAGTTCTTC. Translating gives CASKLPTRPNEQFF.

The CDR3 sequence is CASSPPGPKPGETQYF. CDR3 nucleotides: TGTGCCAGCAGCCCGCCCGGGCCTAAACCCGGGGAGACCCAGTACTTC. The chain is built from TRBV7-9 and TRBJ2-5; no definite D call. Per germline, CDR1 SEHNR and CDR2 FQNEAQ (reference sequence). V was pared by 5 bases and J by 5 bases, with 21 bases between. The CDR3 is made up of 16 amino acids. Combining the CDR3 with reference TRBV7-9 and TRBJ2-5 gives the whole variable domain DTGVSQNPRHKITKRGQNVTFRCDPISEHNRLYWYRQTLGQGPEFLTYFQNEAQLEKSRLLSDRFSAERPKGSFSTLEIQRTEQGDSAMYLCASSPPGPKPGETQYFGPGTRLLVL.

The J gene is TRBJ2-3, the V gene TRBV27; 7 nucleotides agree with TRBD1. Germline V gene data show CDR1 as MNHEY and CDR2 as SMNVEV (reference sequence). There are 16 residues in the CDR3. J gave up 4 bases and V 4 bases, and 11 bases lay outside the gene matches. The CDR3 sequence is CASSSLQGNPADTQYF. CDR3 bases: TGTGCCAGCAGTTCCCTACAGGGGAATCCGGCAGATACGCAGTATTTT.

The rearrangement links TRBV3-1 to TRBJ2-1; 10 bases match TRBD2. V shed 4 bases and J 3 bases; nucleotides not matched to a gene: 9. CDR3 length: 17 amino acids. Germline lookup yields CDR1 LGHDT and CDR2 YNNKEL (reference sequence). CDR3 residues: CASSPREAGGNYNEQFF. DNA of the CDR3: TGTGCCAGCAGCCCTCGCGAAGCGGGAGGGAACTACAATGAGCAGTTCTTC.

This clonotype has a handful of counts. The CDR3 spells CASSLAGPSYNEQFF. CDR3 DNA sequence: TGCGCCAGCAGCTTAGCGGGGCCCTCCTACAATGAGCAGTTCTTC. The chain links TRBV5-1 to TRBJ2-1; 7 positions agree with TRBD2. The germline CDR1 and CDR2 sequences are SGHRS and YFSETQ. Losses at the gene ends were 2 bases for V and 0 bases for J; bases not matched to a gene: 2. This CDR3 has 15 amino acids.

This clonotype has only a few counts. The rearrangement links TRBV7-9 to TRBJ2-1; a possible D gene is TRBD1 (5 bases). The ends were cut back, 2 bases at V and 2 bases at J, with 13 bases in the middle. The CDR3 has 16 residues. The germline gives CDR1 SEHNR, CDR2 FQNEAQ (reference sequence). CDR3 in DNA: TGTGCCAGCAGCTTAAGGGGCGCAGGAACCTACAATGAGCAGTTCTTC. It is translated as CASSLRGAGTYNEQFF. Using reference TRBV7-9 and TRBJ2-1 for the parts outside the CDR3, the full variable domain is DTGVSQNPRHKITKRGQNVTFRCDPISEHNRLYWYRQTLGQGPEFLTYFQNEAQLEKSRLLSDRFSAERPKGSFSTLEIQRTEQGDSAMYLCASSLRGAGTYNEQFFGPGTRLTVL.

This clonotype has only a few counts. The chain combines TRBV20-1 with TRBJ2-3, with D hard to call. Germline CDR1 DFQATT, CDR2 SNEGSKA (reference sequence). With 1 base removed from V and 0 bases from J, the gap between germline ends came to 14 bases. There are 16 residues in the CDR3. This CDR3 reads CSARVFGGSSTDTQYF. The DNA for the CDR3 is TGCAGTGCTAGAGTTTTCGGCGGAAGTAGCACAGATACGCAGTATTTT.

This clonotype has more than one count but fewer than ten. The chain combines TRBV15 with TRBJ2-7; TRBD1 agrees at 8 bases. V gave up 5 bases and J gave up 1 base; unmatched junction bases: 4. The CDR3 consists of 14 residues. CDR1 is LNHNV and CDR2 is YYDKDF in the germline V gene (reference sequence). CDR3 sequence (DNA): TGTGCCACCAGCCAGGACAGGGCGTCCTACGAGCAGTACTTC. Translation gives CATSQDRASYEQYF.

The rearrangement uses TRBV20-1 and TRBJ1-5, with TRBD1 as a possible D gene (5 bases). This CDR3 is 13 amino acids long. The germline V gene has CDR1 DFQATT and CDR2 SNEGSKA (reference sequence). V lost 2 bases and J lost 4, with 9 bases in between. CDR3 DNA: TGCAGTGCTAGATCCCGGGGGAATCAGCCCCAGCATTTT. Its translation: CSARSRGNQPQHF.

CDR3 sequence reads: CSADELAGGNEQFF. CDR3 nucleotides: TGCAGTGCTGATGAGCTAGCGGGAGGGAATGAGCAGTTCTTC. The rearrangement joins TRBV20-1 to TRBJ2-1; the match to TRBD2 covers 12 bases. The germline V gene encodes CDR1 DFQATT and CDR2 SNEGSKA (reference sequence). With 5 bases clipped from V and 7 bases from J, the junction kept 6 bases outside the gene matches. The CDR3 is made up of 14 amino acids.

The chain has TRBV20-1 and TRBJ2-5; D unresolved. The germline V gene has CDR1 DFQATT and CDR2 SNEGSKA (reference sequence). The CDR3 is made up of 13 amino acids. Trimming shortened V by 5 bases and J by 5 bases, and 15 bases separated the two germline ends. CDR3 sequence: CSALLVDTETQYF. The CDR3 DNA reads TGCAGTGCTCTCCTAGTTGATACGGAGACCCAGTACTTC.

This clonotype was seen repeatedly, ten times or more. One junction end does not reproduce the germline sequence, and a read error may be involved. V gene TRBV5-1 combines with J gene TRBJ2-7; 7 bases align to TRBD1. CDR3 length equals 14 residues. CDR1 is SGHRS, CDR2 YFSETQ, per germline. The CDR3 sequence: CASSSGTASYEQYF. CDR3 DNA: TGTGCCAGCAGCTCCGGGACAGCATCCTACGAGCAGTACTTC.

In this sample, this clonotype turned up a few times. The J gene is TRBJ2-5, the V gene TRBV10-2; unclear D gene. V was trimmed by 8 bases and J by 2 bases, leaving 12 bases between them. This CDR3 region has 13 residues. Germline lookup yields CDR1 WSHSY and CDR2 SAAADI. The CDR3 sequence: CASGLGSQETQYF. CDR3 nucleotides: TGCGCCAGCGGTCTGGGCAGTCAAGAGACCCAGTACTTC.

This clonotype was seen a few times. J is TRBJ1-2 and V is TRBV29-1; 9 positions agree with TRBD1. Trimming took 3 bases from V and 7 from J; bases not matched to a gene: 12. Germline V CDR1 and CDR2: SQVTM, ANQGSEA. The CDR3 spans 15 residues. CDR3 nucleotides: TGCAGCGTTGATAGGGGACAGGGAACGATTGGTGGCTACACCTTC. This codes for CSVDRGQGTIGGYTF.

This clonotype was detected only a few times. The rearrangement links TRBV5-1 to TRBJ2-5; 7 bases agree with TRBD1. CDR1 is SGHRS, CDR2 YFSETQ, per germline. This CDR3 spans 15 amino acids. V lost 0 bases to trimming and J lost 4 bases; unmatched junction nucleotides: 6. CDR3 in amino acids: CASSLDHRGVETQYF. The DNA of the CDR3 is TGCGCCAGCAGCTTGGACCACAGGGGTGTAGAGACCCAGTACTTC.

This clonotype was counted only a few times. The rearrangement uses TRBV20-1 and TRBJ1-2; no clear D gene. V was trimmed by 3 bases and J by 8 bases, leaving 16 bases between them. The CDR3 consists of 13 residues. CDR1 DFQATT and CDR2 SNEGSKA come from the germline V gene (reference sequence). As DNA, the CDR3 is TGCAGTGCTAGCTTACCAGGTCCATGGGGCTACACCTTC. This encodes CSASLPGPWGYTF.

V usage is TRBV6-5 and J usage is TRBJ2-3; D possibly corresponds to TRBD1 (6 bases). The V end lost 2 bases, the J end lost 4 bases, and 22 bases lay between the germline ends. Looked up from germline, CDR1 is MNHEY and CDR2 is SVGAGI. The CDR3 totals 18 residues. DNA for the CDR3: TGTGCCAGCAGTTACCTAGTCGCCAGGGGAAGAGGGGCAGATACGCAGTATTTT. This translates into CASSYLVARGRGADTQYF.

This clonotype was detected only a few times. The chain links TRBV21-1 to TRBJ1-5. TRBV21-1 is noted as a pseudogene. The CDR3 loop spans 13 amino acids. The CDR3 sequence: CASSKPSNQPQHF. As DNA, the CDR3 is TGTGCCAGCAGCAAACCCTCTAATCAGCCCCAGCATTTT.

The gene calls are TRBV5-1 and TRBJ1-4; 7 nucleotides align to TRBD1. The CDR3 has 16 amino acids. The V and J ends lost 4 bases and 4 bases, in that order; junction bases with no gene match: 10. The germline V gene has CDR1 SGHRS and CDR2 YFSETQ. CDR3 in amino acids: CASSTTDGTDNEKLFF. In DNA, the CDR3 is TGCGCCAGCAGCACGACCGACGGGACAGATAATGAAAAACTGTTTTTT.

This clonotype came up many times. One end of the junction is discordant with germline, which a read error may explain. The V gene is TRBV7-2, the J gene TRBJ2-7; no clear D gene. This CDR3 contains 13 residues. CDR1 is SGHTA and CDR2 is FQGNSA in the germline V gene. The CDR3 DNA sequence: TGCGCCAGCAGCTCCCGACAATCCTACGAGCAGTACTTC. As protein: CASSSRQSYEQYF.

The rearrangement uses TRBV3-1 and TRBJ1-2, with 7 bases matching TRBD1. Per the germline V gene, CDR1 is LGHDT and CDR2 is YNNKEL (reference sequence). J gave up 3 bases and V 5 bases, and 30 bases lay outside the gene matches. This CDR3 contains 22 residues. CDR3 loop: CASSGVWSVRGGKTGLDYGYTF. The CDR3 DNA is TGTGCCAGCAGCGGAGTGTGGTCGGTTCGGGGGGGGAAGACAGGGCTCGACTATGGCTACACCTTC.

The rearrangement joins TRBV12-3 or TRBV12-4 to TRBJ1-4, with 7 bases matching TRBD1. The CDR3 has 14 residues. Trimming cost V 5 bases and J 7 bases; bases outside gene matches: 7. CDR3 bases: TGTGCCAGCAGTAGACAGGGATCGGTTGAAAAACTGTTTTTT. Translation gives CASSRQGSVEKLFF.

The rearrangement links TRBV6-1 to TRBJ1-1; TRBD1 matches 7 bases. Germline-derived CDR1 and CDR2 are MNHNS and SASEGT. V lost 6 bases and J lost 1; bases outside the gene matches: 2. CDR3 length: 13 residues. Here the CDR3 reads CASRTGSNTEAFF. DNA for the CDR3: TGTGCCAGCAGGACAGGGTCGAACACTGAAGCTTTCTTT.

This chain links TRBV6-5 with TRBJ2-3; no clear D gene. Per the germline V gene, CDR1 is MNHEY and CDR2 is SVGAGI. The CDR3 extends over 14 amino acids. The V gene lost 3 bases and the J gene lost 6 bases, with 13 bases spanning the gap. The CDR3 DNA sequence: TGTGCCAGCAGTTATAGGGTGGATGTGGATACGCAGTATTTT. It encodes CASSYRVDVDTQYF.

CDR3: CASRPLGTSGYNEQFF. The CDR3 nucleotides read TGTGCCAGCAGGCCATTAGGGACTAGCGGATACAATGAGCAGTTCTTC. The chain uses TRBV12-3 or TRBV12-4 and TRBJ2-1; TRBD2 matches at 11 bases. The CDR3 runs 16 residues. Unmatched junction bases numbered 8, after V lost 6 bases and J lost 4 bases.

This clonotype was counted between two and nine times. The V gene is TRBV18, the J gene TRBJ1-2; 10 positions agree with TRBD1. The CDR3 has 13 amino acids. Trimming removed 2 bases from V and 10 bases from J; junction bases left unmatched: 4. From germline, CDR1 is KGHSH and CDR2 LQKENI. The CDR3 here is CASSPGTGVAYTF. The CDR3 nucleotides read TGTGCCAGCTCACCAGGGACAGGGGTTGCCTACACCTTC.